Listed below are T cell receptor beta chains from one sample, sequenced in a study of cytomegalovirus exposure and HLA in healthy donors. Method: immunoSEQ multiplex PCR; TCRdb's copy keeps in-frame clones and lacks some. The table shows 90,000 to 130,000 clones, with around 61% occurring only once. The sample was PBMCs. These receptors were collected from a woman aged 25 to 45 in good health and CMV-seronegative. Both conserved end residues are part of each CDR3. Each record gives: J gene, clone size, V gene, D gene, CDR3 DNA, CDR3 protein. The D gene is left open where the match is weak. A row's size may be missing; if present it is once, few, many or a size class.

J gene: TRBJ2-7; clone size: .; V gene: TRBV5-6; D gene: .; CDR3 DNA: TGTGCCAGCAGCTTGGAGACAGGCTACGAGCAGTACTTC; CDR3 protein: CASSLETGYEQYF
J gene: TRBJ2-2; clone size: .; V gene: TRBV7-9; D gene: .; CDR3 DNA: TGTGCCAGCAGCTCAGGGAACACCGGGGAGCTGTTTTTT; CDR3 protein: CASSSGNTGELFF
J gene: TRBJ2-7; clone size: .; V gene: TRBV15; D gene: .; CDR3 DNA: TGTGCCACCAGCATCACAGCGGAAACCTACGAGCAGTACTTC; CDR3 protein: CATSITAETYEQYF
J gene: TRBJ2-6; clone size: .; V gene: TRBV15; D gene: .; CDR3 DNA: TGTGCCACCAGCCGGGAAGACTCTGGGGCCAACGTCCTGACTTTC; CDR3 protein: CATSREDSGANVLTF
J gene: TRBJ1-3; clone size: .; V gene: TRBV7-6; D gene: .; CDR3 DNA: TGTGCCAGCAGCCCGGTTAGCTCTGGAAACACCATATATTTT; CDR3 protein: CASSPVSSGNTIYF
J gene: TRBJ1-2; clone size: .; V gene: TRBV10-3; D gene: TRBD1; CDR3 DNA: TGTGCCATCAGAGACCGGGACAGGGAAGATAGGGACCATGGCTACACCTTC; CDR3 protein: CAIRDRDREDRDHGYTF
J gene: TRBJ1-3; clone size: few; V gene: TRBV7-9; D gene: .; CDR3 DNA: TGTGCCAGCAGCCAAGACAGGGGAAACACCATATATTTT; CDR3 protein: CASSQDRGNTIYF
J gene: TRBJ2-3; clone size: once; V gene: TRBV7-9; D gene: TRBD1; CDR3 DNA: TGTGCCAGCAGCTTGCAGACAGGGCATACGCAGTATTTT; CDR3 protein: CASSLQTGHTQYF
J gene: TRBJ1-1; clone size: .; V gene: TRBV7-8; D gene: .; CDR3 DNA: TGTGCCAGCAGCCTGCGCGGCGAAGCTTTCTTT; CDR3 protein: CASSLRGEAFF
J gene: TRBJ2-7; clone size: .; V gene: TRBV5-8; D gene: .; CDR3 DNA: TGTGCCAGCAAACTGGTTGGCTACGAGCAGTACTTC; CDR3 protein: CASKLVGYEQYF
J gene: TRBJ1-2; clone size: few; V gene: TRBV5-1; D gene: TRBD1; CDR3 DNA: TGCGCCAGCAGCTTGGAGGGGGCCGTGTATGGCTACACCTTC; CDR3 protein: CASSLEGAVYGYTF
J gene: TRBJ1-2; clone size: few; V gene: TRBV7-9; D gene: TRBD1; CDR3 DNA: TGTGCCAGCAGCACTAGACAGGGGGCAAATGGCTACACCTTC; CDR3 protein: CASSTRQGANGYTF
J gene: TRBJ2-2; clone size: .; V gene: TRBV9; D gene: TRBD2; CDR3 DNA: TGTGCCAGCAGCGTAGGGACTAGCGGGAGAACCGGGGAGCTGTTTTTT; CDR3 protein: CASSVGTSGRTGELFF
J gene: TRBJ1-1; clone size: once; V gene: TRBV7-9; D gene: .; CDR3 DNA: TGTGCCAGCAGCTTAGTGTCAGGGGCAGGTACTGAAGCTTTCTTT; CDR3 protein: CASSLVSGAGTEAFF
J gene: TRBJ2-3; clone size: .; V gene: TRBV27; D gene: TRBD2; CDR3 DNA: TGTGCCAGCAGTTTGAGGCTAGCGGGGACGTCTAACACAGATACGCAGTATTTT; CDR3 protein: CASSLRLAGTSNTDTQYF
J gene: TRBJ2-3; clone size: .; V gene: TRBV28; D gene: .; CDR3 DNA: TGTGCCAGCTCTGAGGGGGGGTCTGCTGGAGATACGCAGTATTTT; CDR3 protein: CASSEGGSAGDTQYF
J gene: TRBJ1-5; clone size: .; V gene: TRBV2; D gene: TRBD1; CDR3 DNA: TGTGCCAGCGGTCGGACAGGATACAATCAGCCCCAGCATTTT; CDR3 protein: CASGRTGYNQPQHF
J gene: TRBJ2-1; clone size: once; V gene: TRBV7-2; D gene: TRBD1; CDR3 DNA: TGTGCCAGCAGCTTAGGCAGGGGGATGTACAATGAGCAGTTCTTC; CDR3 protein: CASSLGRGMYNEQFF
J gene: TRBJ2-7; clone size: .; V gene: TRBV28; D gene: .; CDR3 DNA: TGTGCCAGCAGTTCCGACAGTTGGTATCGGAACGAGCAGTACTTC; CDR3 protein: CASSSDSWYRNEQYF
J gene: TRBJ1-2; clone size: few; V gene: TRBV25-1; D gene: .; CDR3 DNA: TGTGCCAGCAGGGGGCTCTATGGCTACACCTTC; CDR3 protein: CASRGLYGYTF
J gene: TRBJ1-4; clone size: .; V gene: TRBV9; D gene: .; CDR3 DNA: TGTGCCAGTTCGCGGGGGGACCCTAATGAAAAACTGTTTTTT; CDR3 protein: CASSRGDPNEKLFF
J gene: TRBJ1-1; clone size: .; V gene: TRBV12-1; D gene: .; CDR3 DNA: TGTGCCAGCAGCGGCACAGGGGCCTCTGAAGCTTTCTTT; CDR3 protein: CASSGTGASEAFF
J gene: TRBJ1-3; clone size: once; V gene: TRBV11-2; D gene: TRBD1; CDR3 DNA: TGTGCCAGCAGCACTCTGACAGGGGCCTCTGGAAACACCATATATTTT; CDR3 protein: CASSTLTGASGNTIYF
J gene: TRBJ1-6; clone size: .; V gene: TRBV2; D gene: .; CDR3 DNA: TGTGCCAGCAGCCCTGTAGGGGATAGCCGTTCACCCCTCCACTTT; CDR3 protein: CASSPVGDSRSPLHF
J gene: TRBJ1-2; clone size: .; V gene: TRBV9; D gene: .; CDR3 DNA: TGTGCCAGCAGCGTAGGGGCAGGCGCAAACTATGGCTACACCTTC; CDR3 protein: CASSVGAGANYGYTF
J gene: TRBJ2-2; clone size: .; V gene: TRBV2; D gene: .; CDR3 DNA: TGTGCCAGCAGTGCAGGTTTTTGGACCGGGGAGCTGTTTTTT; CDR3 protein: CASSAGFWTGELFF
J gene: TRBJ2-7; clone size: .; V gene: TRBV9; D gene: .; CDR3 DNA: TGTGCCAGCAGCGTAACGCCTAGCTCCTACGAGCAGTACTTC; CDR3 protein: CASSVTPSSYEQYF
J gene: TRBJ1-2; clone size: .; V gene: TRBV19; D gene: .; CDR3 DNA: TGTGCCAGTAGTCCGATGGGGGCGATTTCGAGCGGCTACACCTTC; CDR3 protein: CASSPMGAISSGYTF